This TCR beta chain was recorded in a study of blood T cells in healthy people across ages. Overall study findings and caveats: A strong correlation was seen between TCR beta diversity and naive T cell percentage. Versus aged donors, long-lived donors had higher diversity and more naive CD4+ cells.

Using a J-beta primer mix together with a sample-barcoded 5' primer, a second PCR was run for roughly 7 to 12 cycles. Each cDNA molecule was tagged by a template-switch adaptor with 12 random nucleotides. From the 5' RACE reads, TCRdb called clonotypes with MiXCR, one entry per CDR3 protein. The table has roughly 800,000 distinct CDR3 sequences, roughly 64% seen once. This clonotype was detected a few times. Its cognate antigen is unknown. The germline CDR1 and CDR2 sequences are MDHEN and SYDVKM. The CDR3 covers 14 residues. V lost 4 bases, J lost 5 bases, and 7 bases stayed unmatched. The sequence was obtained from a man younger than 40 in good health. What was sequenced was blood. The rearrangement links TRBV28 to TRBJ2-7; 8 bases line up with TRBD2. CDR3 sequence reads: CASSSGTSIHEQYF. The CDR3 nucleotides are TGTGCCAGCAGTTCAGGGACTAGTATCCACGAGCAGTACTTC.